This T cell receptor (beta chain) was sequenced during a study of T cells in narcolepsy. The length of the CDR3 is 14 residues. Germline trimming cut 6 bases from V and 6 bases from J; bases unmatched to any gene: 9. Germline CDR1 reads SNHLY; CDR2 reads FYNNEI. Study-level findings and limits: Comparing one patient's CSF and blood CD4+ clonotypes highlighted HCRT- and TRIB2-specific autoreactive clonotypes. No autoreactive T cell clone sequences appeared in some memory CD4+ repertoires. Autoreactive clonotypes reportedly recurred in blood of same and different patients, not controls.

The assay was immunoSEQ multiplex PCR, and TCRdb's table has in-frame clones only and misses some. The table has approximately 35,000 clones, 65% to 85% seen once; the top ten hold about 0.95%. This clone was recorded a few times. Its antigen is currently unknown. The sequencing sample was made of memory (CD45RA-) CD4+ T cells from blood. V gene TRBV2 combines with J gene TRBJ2-3; TRBD2 matches at 7 bases. This TCR was sampled from a human donor in good health. CDR3 loop: CASRGTTPADTQYF. The CDR3 DNA reads TGTGCCAGCAGGGGGACTACCCCGGCGGATACGCAGTATTTT.